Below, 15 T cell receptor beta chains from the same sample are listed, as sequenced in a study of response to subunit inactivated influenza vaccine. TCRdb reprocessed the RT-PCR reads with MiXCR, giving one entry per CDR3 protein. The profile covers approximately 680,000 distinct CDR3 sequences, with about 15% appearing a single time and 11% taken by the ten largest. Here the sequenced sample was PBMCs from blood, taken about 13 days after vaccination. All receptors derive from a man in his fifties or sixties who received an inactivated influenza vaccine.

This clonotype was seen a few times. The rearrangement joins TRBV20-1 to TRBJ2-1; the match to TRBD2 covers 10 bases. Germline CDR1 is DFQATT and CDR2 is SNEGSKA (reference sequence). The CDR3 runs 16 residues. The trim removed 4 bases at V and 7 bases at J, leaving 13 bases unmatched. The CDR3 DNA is TGCAGTGCTACCGGTAGGACTAGCGGAGGGGGGAATGAGCAGTTCTTC. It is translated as CSATGRTSGGGNEQFF.

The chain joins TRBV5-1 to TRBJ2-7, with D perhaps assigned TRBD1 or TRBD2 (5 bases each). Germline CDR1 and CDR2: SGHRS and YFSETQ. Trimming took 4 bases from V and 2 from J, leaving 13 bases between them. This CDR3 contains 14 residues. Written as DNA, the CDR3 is TGCGCCAGCAGCCTAGGGACGGCGGCCTACGAGCAGTACTTC. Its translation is CASSLGTAAYEQYF.

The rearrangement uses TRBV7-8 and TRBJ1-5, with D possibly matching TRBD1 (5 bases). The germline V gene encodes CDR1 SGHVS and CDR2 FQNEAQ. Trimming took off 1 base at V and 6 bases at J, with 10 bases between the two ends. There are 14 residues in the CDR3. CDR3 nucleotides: TGTGCCAGCAGCTTAGAGGGGAGAGTTCAGCCCCAGCATTTT. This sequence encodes CASSLEGRVQPQHF.

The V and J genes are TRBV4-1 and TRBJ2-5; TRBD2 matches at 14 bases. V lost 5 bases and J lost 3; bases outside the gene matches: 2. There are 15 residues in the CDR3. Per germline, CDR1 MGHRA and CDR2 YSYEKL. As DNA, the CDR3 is TGCGCCAGCAGCTGGGGACTAGCGGGAGAAGAGACCCAGTACTTC. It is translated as CASSWGLAGEETQYF.

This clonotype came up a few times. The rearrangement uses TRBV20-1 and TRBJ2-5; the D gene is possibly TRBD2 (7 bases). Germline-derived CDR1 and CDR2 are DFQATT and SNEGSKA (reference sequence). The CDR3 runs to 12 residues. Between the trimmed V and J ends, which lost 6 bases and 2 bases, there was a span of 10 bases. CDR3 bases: TGCAGTGCCAGCGGGACACAAGAGACCCAGTACTTC. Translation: CSASGTQETQYF.

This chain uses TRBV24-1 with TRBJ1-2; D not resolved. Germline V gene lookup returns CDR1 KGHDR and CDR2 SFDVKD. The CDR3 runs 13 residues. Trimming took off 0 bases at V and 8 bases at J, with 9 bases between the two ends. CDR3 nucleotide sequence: TGTGCCACCAGTGATTTGAGTTACACCGGCTACACCTTC. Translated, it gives CATSDLSYTGYTF.

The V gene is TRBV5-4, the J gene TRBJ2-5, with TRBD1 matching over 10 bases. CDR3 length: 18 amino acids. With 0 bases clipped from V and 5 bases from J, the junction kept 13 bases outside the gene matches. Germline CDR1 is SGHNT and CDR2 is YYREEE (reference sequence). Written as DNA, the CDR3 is TGTGCCAGCAGCTTGGTATCGGCTTGGGGACAGGGGACGGAGACCCAGTACTTC. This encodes CASSLVSAWGQGTETQYF.

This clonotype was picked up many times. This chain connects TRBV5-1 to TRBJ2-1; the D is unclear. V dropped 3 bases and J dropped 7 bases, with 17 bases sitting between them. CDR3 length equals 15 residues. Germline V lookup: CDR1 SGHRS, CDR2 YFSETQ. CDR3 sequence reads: CASSSQRGVWNEQFF. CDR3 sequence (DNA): TGCGCCAGCAGCTCCCAGCGTGGAGTATGGAATGAGCAGTTCTTC.

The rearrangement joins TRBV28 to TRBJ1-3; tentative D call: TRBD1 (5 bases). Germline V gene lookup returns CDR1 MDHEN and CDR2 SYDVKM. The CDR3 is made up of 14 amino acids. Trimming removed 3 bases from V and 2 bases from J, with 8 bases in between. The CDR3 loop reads CASSFLRAGNTIYF. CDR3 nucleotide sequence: TGTGCCAGCAGTTTTCTCAGGGCTGGAAACACCATATATTTT.

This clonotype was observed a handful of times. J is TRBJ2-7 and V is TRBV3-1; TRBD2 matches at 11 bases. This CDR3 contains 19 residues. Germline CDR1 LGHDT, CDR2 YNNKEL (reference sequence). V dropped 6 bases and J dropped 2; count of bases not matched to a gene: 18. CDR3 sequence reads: CASSRTGPNLAGGTYEQYF. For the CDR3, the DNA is TGTGCCAGCAGTCGGACAGGACCCAACCTAGCGGGAGGAACCTACGAGCAGTACTTC.

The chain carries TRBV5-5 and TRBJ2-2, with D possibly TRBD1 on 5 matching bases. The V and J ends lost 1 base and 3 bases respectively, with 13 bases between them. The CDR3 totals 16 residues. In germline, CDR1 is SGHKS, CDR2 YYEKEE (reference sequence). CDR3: CASSLLPVRDTGELFF. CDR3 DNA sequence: TGTGCCAGCAGCTTGTTACCGGTCAGGGACACCGGGGAGCTGTTTTTT.

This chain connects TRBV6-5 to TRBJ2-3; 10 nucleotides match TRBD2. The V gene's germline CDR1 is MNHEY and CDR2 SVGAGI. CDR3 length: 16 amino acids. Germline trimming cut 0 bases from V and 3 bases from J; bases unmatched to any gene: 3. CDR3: CASSYSGSGGTDTQYF. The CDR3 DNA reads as TGTGCCAGCAGTTACTCGGGTAGCGGGGGGACAGATACGCAGTATTTT.

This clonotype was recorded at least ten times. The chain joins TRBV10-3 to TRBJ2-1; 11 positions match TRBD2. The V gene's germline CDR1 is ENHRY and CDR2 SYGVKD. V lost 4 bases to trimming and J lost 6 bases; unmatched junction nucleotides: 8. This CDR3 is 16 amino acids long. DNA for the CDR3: TGTGCCATCAGTGCGTCACTAGCGGGAGAAATCAATGAGCAGTTCTTC. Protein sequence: CAISASLAGEINEQFF.

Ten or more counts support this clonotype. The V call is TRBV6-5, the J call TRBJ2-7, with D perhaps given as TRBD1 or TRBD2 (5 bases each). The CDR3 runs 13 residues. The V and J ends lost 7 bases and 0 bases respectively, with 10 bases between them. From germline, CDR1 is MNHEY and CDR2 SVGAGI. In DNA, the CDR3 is TGTGCCAGCACGGGGCGGAACTCCTACGAGCAGTACTTC. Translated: CASTGRNSYEQYF.

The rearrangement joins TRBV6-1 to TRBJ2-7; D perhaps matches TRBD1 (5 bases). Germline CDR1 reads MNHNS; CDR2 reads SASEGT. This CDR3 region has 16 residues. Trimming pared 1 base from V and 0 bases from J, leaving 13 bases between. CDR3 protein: CASSEVWGTSSYEQYF. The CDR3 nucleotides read TGTGCCAGCAGTGAAGTCTGGGGCACGAGCTCCTACGAGCAGTACTTC.